This T cell receptor (beta chain) was found in a study of control samples from healthy donors and cancer patients. The CDR3 extends over 16 amino acids. The germline CDR1 and CDR2 sequences are LNHNV and YYDKDF (reference sequence). V lost 5 bases to trimming and J lost 1 base, with 15 bases between them. The protocol was immunoSEQ multiplex PCR, while the TCRdb copy is restricted to in-frame clones and leaves out a portion. The sample has about 100,000 clones; around 89% are singletons. Specimen: blood. The source of this sequence is a young man in good health. The chain employs TRBV15 and TRBJ2-4, with D perhaps assigned TRBD1 or TRBD2 (6 bases each). The CDR3 bases are TGTGCCACCAGCGGTGAGGGGGGTCGCGCCAAAAACATTCAGTACTTC. Its protein product is CATSGEGGRAKNIQYF. The variable domain in full, completed from reference TRBV15 and TRBJ2-4, reads DAMVIQNPRYQVTQFGKPVTLSCSQTLNHNVMYWYQQKSSQAPKLLFHYYDKDFNNEADTPDNFQSRRPNTSFCFLDIRSPGLGDTAMYLCATSGEGGRAKNIQYFGAGTRLSVL.